This record covers a single T cell receptor beta chain. A second PCR, run for roughly 7 to 12 cycles, used a sample-barcoded 5' primer plus a J-beta primer mix. TCRdb re-derived calls from the 5' RACE reads in MiXCR, one entry per CDR3 protein. The sample has around 1,000,000 distinct CDR3 sequences; 20% to 25% are singletons. Trimming took 1 base from V and 7 from J, leaving 17 bases between them. The CDR3 is 15 residues long. The germline CDR1 and CDR2 sequences are DFQATT and SNEGSKA (reference sequence). This entry is derived from a study of blood T cells in healthy people across ages. The sample was also reused in another study, on T cells of mothers and their children.

The specimen was blood. The chain has TRBV20-1 and TRBJ2-1, with D possibly TRBD1 on 6 matching bases. The source is a girl aged 2-9 years in good health. The CDR3 DNA sequence: TGCAGTGCTAGAGTCAGGACAGCAGACTATAATGAGCAGTTCTTC. This encodes CSARVRTADYNEQFF.